A selection of T cell receptor beta chains follows, all from one sample in a study of T cell responses to AZD1222 COVID-19 vaccine. This table comes from immunoSEQ multiplex PCR, and its TCRdb copy is limited to in-frame clones, with some not included. The repertoire consists of approximately 60,000 clones, with 76% occurring once and the leading ten covering over 11%. Sample: peripheral blood, taken on day 0 of AZD1222 vaccination. These receptor sequences come from an adult in good health. CDR3s include the opening cysteine and the closing phenylalanine or tryptophan. A D gene is named only where the DNA matches it firmly. Clone size is shown for a subset of rows, as once, few, many or a class of expanded clone.

v_gene: TRBV12-3/TRBV12-4; d_gene: -; j_gene: TRBJ2-3; abundance: few; CDR3nt: TGTGCCAGCAGTTTCGGTACAGATACGCAGTATTTT; CDR3aa: CASSFGTDTQYF
v_gene: TRBV6-5; d_gene: TRBD1; j_gene: TRBJ1-1; abundance: -; CDR3nt: TGTGCCAGCAGTACGGGACAGTACACTGAAGCTTTCTTT; CDR3aa: CASSTGQYTEAFF
v_gene: TRBV10-2; d_gene: -; j_gene: TRBJ2-2; abundance: few; CDR3nt: TGCGCCAGCAGTGAGCCCCCTACCGGGGGCAAGACCGGGGAGCTGTTTTTT; CDR3aa: CASSEPPTGGKTGELFF
v_gene: TRBV7-2; d_gene: TRBD1; j_gene: TRBJ1-6; abundance: few; CDR3nt: TGTGCCAGCAGCGACAGGGGCTCAATCAATTCACCCCTCCACTTT; CDR3aa: CASSDRGSINSPLHF
v_gene: TRBV6-5; d_gene: -; j_gene: TRBJ2-7; abundance: -; CDR3nt: TGTGCCAGCAGTTCTCAGGGTTATGGCTCCTACGAGCAGTACTTC; CDR3aa: CASSSQGYGSYEQYF
v_gene: TRBV6-6; d_gene: -; j_gene: TRBJ2-7; abundance: few; CDR3nt: TGTGCCAGCGCCGGCGGATACGAGCAGTACTTC; CDR3aa: CASAGGYEQYF
v_gene: TRBV5-1; d_gene: TRBD1; j_gene: TRBJ1-2; abundance: -; CDR3nt: TGCGCCAGCAGCTACGGGACAGGGACCTATGGCTACACCTTC; CDR3aa: CASSYGTGTYGYTF
v_gene: TRBV15; d_gene: -; j_gene: TRBJ2-1; abundance: -; CDR3nt: TGTGCCACCAGCAGGGGGGAAGTCAATGAGCAGTTCTTC; CDR3aa: CATSRGEVNEQFF
v_gene: TRBV27; d_gene: -; j_gene: TRBJ1-6; abundance: -; CDR3nt: TGTGCCAGCAGTTTCAGGGGAAATTCACCCCTCCACTTT; CDR3aa: CASSFRGNSPLHF
v_gene: TRBV28; d_gene: -; j_gene: TRBJ1-5; abundance: -; CDR3nt: TGTGCCAGCAGTTTGGTCTGGAGCAATCAGCCCCAGCATTTT; CDR3aa: CASSLVWSNQPQHF
v_gene: TRBV30; d_gene: TRBD1; j_gene: TRBJ2-6; abundance: -; CDR3nt: TGTGCCTGGACTCCGGTGGGACAGAGAGTCTCTGGGGCCAACGTCCTGACTTTC; CDR3aa: CAWTPVGQRVSGANVLTF
v_gene: TRBV24-1; d_gene: TRBD1; j_gene: TRBJ1-2; abundance: once; CDR3nt: TGTGCCACCAGTGCCTCAGGGGGTTCGGATGGCTACACCTTC; CDR3aa: CATSASGGSDGYTF
v_gene: TRBV5-6; d_gene: -; j_gene: TRBJ1-1; abundance: once; CDR3nt: TGTGCCAGCACCGAGCGGCCTCGCGGCAGACCTGAAGCTTTCTTT; CDR3aa: CASTERPRGRPEAFF
v_gene: TRBV5-1; d_gene: TRBD1; j_gene: TRBJ1-2; abundance: -; CDR3nt: TGCGCCAGCAGCCACGCCGGGACAGGAAATATGATGAGCTTC; CDR3aa: CASSHAGTGNMMSF
v_gene: TRBV2; d_gene: TRBD1; j_gene: TRBJ1-2; abundance: -; CDR3nt: TGTGCCAGCAGTGAAACGGGACAGGAGAACTATGGCTACACCTTC; CDR3aa: CASSETGQENYGYTF
v_gene: TRBV10-3; d_gene: -; j_gene: TRBJ2-2; abundance: -; CDR3nt: TGTGCCATCAATCCGGGGACCGGGGAGCTGTTTTTT; CDR3aa: CAINPGTGELFF
v_gene: TRBV5-6; d_gene: TRBD1; j_gene: TRBJ1-2; abundance: once; CDR3nt: TGTGCCAGCAGCTTGCGACAGGGCGATGGCTACACCTTC; CDR3aa: CASSLRQGDGYTF
v_gene: TRBV27; d_gene: -; j_gene: TRBJ1-1; abundance: -; CDR3nt: TGTGCCAGCAGTTTATCCGCCGGGAACACTGAAGCTTTCTTT; CDR3aa: CASSLSAGNTEAFF
v_gene: TRBV6-5; d_gene: -; j_gene: TRBJ1-5; abundance: -; CDR3nt: TGTGCCAGCCAAGTTGGGTTCCAGCCCCAGCATTTT; CDR3aa: CASQVGFQPQHF
v_gene: TRBV10-1; d_gene: -; j_gene: TRBJ1-4; abundance: -; CDR3nt: TGCGCCAGCAGTGAGTTCCCGAATGAAAAACTGTTTTTT; CDR3aa: CASSEFPNEKLFF
v_gene: TRBV4-3; d_gene: -; j_gene: TRBJ1-3; abundance: once; CDR3nt: TGCGCCAGCAGCCAAGCCTTTTTTGAGACCATATATTTT; CDR3aa: CASSQAFFETIYF
v_gene: TRBV12-3/TRBV12-4; d_gene: -; j_gene: TRBJ1-2; abundance: -; CDR3nt: TGTGCCAGCGGTTTTGCAGGGAATGGCTACACCTTC; CDR3aa: CASGFAGNGYTF
v_gene: TRBV7-2; d_gene: TRBD1; j_gene: TRBJ1-2; abundance: -; CDR3nt: TGTGCCAGCAGCTCAGGGGGCGCTACCTATGGCTACACCTTC; CDR3aa: CASSSGGATYGYTF
v_gene: TRBV6-5; d_gene: TRBD1; j_gene: TRBJ2-4; abundance: -; CDR3nt: TGTGCCAGCTCCAGGGGGCAGGGAAACATTCAGTACTTC; CDR3aa: CASSRGQGNIQYF
v_gene: TRBV6-2/TRBV6-3; d_gene: -; j_gene: TRBJ1-5; abundance: -; CDR3nt: TGTGCCAGCAGTTTACAGGAGGAGAGAGATCAGCCCCAGCATTTT; CDR3aa: CASSLQEERDQPQHF
v_gene: TRBV6-5; d_gene: -; j_gene: TRBJ1-4; abundance: -; CDR3nt: TGTGCCAGCAGTTACGGAGGGGCAGCTAATGAAAAACTGTTTTTT; CDR3aa: CASSYGGAANEKLFF
v_gene: TRBV5-3; d_gene: -; j_gene: TRBJ1-1; abundance: -; CDR3nt: TGTGCCAGAAGCTGTTGCCCCGGTAGGAAACCTGAAGCTTTCTTT; CDR3aa: CARSCCPGRKPEAFF
v_gene: TRBV7-9; d_gene: -; j_gene: TRBJ1-1; abundance: -; CDR3nt: TGTGCCAGCAGCCCTTCGGAGAGGGAAGCTTTCTTT; CDR3aa: CASSPSEREAFF
v_gene: TRBV28; d_gene: -; j_gene: TRBJ1-2; abundance: -; CDR3nt: TGTGCCAGCAGTTTATCCGTAGCTAACTATGGCTACACCTTC; CDR3aa: CASSLSVANYGYTF
v_gene: TRBV4-3; d_gene: TRBD1; j_gene: TRBJ1-5; abundance: -; CDR3nt: TGCGCCAGCAGCCAAAATCGGCCCGGGACAGGGACTTATAGCAATCAGCCCCAGCATTTT; CDR3aa: CASSQNRPGTGTYSNQPQHF
v_gene: TRBV6-2/TRBV6-3; d_gene: -; j_gene: TRBJ1-5; abundance: -; CDR3nt: TGTGCCAGCAGTTCAACAGGGCAGAGCAATCAGCCCCAGCATTTT; CDR3aa: CASSSTGQSNQPQHF
v_gene: TRBV19; d_gene: TRBD1; j_gene: TRBJ1-5; abundance: once; CDR3nt: TGTGCCAGTAGTATAGATGGGGAAATCTGGGGACAGGGCAATCAGCCCCAGCATTTT; CDR3aa: CASSIDGEIWGQGNQPQHF
v_gene: TRBV11-2; d_gene: -; j_gene: TRBJ1-3; abundance: -; CDR3nt: TGTGCCAGCAGCTTGGATCCCTCTGGAAACACCATATATTTT; CDR3aa: CASSLDPSGNTIYF
v_gene: TRBV12-3/TRBV12-4; d_gene: -; j_gene: TRBJ1-6; abundance: -; CDR3nt: TGTGCCAGCAGTTTAGAGGGCGGATCACCCCTCCACTTT; CDR3aa: CASSLEGGSPLHF
v_gene: TRBV18; d_gene: TRBD1; j_gene: TRBJ1-2; abundance: -; CDR3nt: TGTGCCAGCTCACCACCCCACAGGGGGCAGTATGGCTACACCTTC; CDR3aa: CASSPPHRGQYGYTF
v_gene: TRBV27; d_gene: -; j_gene: TRBJ2-2; abundance: -; CDR3nt: TGTGCCAGCACTCTTGAAAGAGGGGATCTAACCGGGGAGCTGTTTTTT; CDR3aa: CASTLERGDLTGELFF
v_gene: TRBV4-1; d_gene: -; j_gene: TRBJ1-2; abundance: -; CDR3nt: TGCGCCAGCAGCCAAGAATGGGAAGAGTTAGCTAACTATGGCTACACCTTC; CDR3aa: CASSQEWEELANYGYTF
v_gene: TRBV5-1; d_gene: -; j_gene: TRBJ2-2; abundance: once; CDR3nt: TGCGCCAGCAGCTTGACAGGGTTCTCGAACACCGGGGAGCTGTTTTTT; CDR3aa: CASSLTGFSNTGELFF
v_gene: TRBV7-2; d_gene: -; j_gene: TRBJ1-1; abundance: -; CDR3nt: TGTGCCAGCAGCGCCCGGGACCGACTTACTGAAGCTTTCTTT; CDR3aa: CASSARDRLTEAFF
v_gene: TRBV7-3; d_gene: -; j_gene: TRBJ2-2; abundance: once; CDR3nt: TGTGCCAGCAGCTTAATGATTGCCGGGGCCGGGGAGCTGTTTTTT; CDR3aa: CASSLMIAGAGELFF
v_gene: TRBV2; d_gene: -; j_gene: TRBJ1-6; abundance: few; CDR3nt: TGTGCCAGCACCCAAGCGGGGGCGGGGAAGAGCTCCTATAATTCACCCCTCCACTTT; CDR3aa: CASTQAGAGKSSYNSPLHF
v_gene: TRBV7-2; d_gene: -; j_gene: TRBJ2-2; abundance: -; CDR3nt: TGTGCCAGCAGCCTACATGCGGGGGAGCTGTTTTTT; CDR3aa: CASSLHAGELFF
v_gene: TRBV28; d_gene: TRBD2; j_gene: TRBJ2-7; abundance: -; CDR3nt: TGTGCCAGCAGTACCACGGCTAGCGGGGACGAGCAGTACTTC; CDR3aa: CASSTTASGDEQYF
v_gene: TRBV6-2/TRBV6-3; d_gene: -; j_gene: TRBJ2-3; abundance: -; CDR3nt: TGTGCCAGCAGTGACGAGGGACTGTCAAGCACAGATACGCAGTATTTT; CDR3aa: CASSDEGLSSTDTQYF
v_gene: TRBV14; d_gene: -; j_gene: TRBJ1-1; abundance: -; CDR3nt: TGTGCCAGCAGCCAATGGACAGATAACCTTGAAGCTTTCTTT; CDR3aa: CASSQWTDNLEAFF
v_gene: TRBV10-3; d_gene: TRBD2; j_gene: TRBJ2-7; abundance: -; CDR3nt: TGTGCCATCAGCGGACTAGCGGGGGGCCCCGAGCAGTACTTC; CDR3aa: CAISGLAGGPEQYF
v_gene: TRBV27; d_gene: -; j_gene: TRBJ2-3; abundance: -; CDR3nt: TGTGCCAGCAGTTCCCTGACTCGTACAGATACGCAGTATTTT; CDR3aa: CASSSLTRTDTQYF
v_gene: TRBV19; d_gene: -; j_gene: TRBJ1-5; abundance: -; CDR3nt: TGTGCCAGTAGTATAGTGAGCAGGAATCAGCCCCAGCATTTT; CDR3aa: CASSIVSRNQPQHF
v_gene: TRBV7-9; d_gene: -; j_gene: TRBJ2-3; abundance: -; CDR3nt: TGTGCCAGCAGCCCCCTGGGACAGCGCGGGGCAGATACGCAGTATTTT; CDR3aa: CASSPLGQRGADTQYF
v_gene: TRBV5-1; d_gene: -; j_gene: TRBJ1-5; abundance: -; CDR3nt: TGCGCCAGCAGCGAGGGGCAGTTCAATCAGCCCCAGCATTTT; CDR3aa: CASSEGQFNQPQHF
v_gene: TRBV29-1; d_gene: -; j_gene: TRBJ1-2; abundance: -; CDR3nt: TGCAGCGTTGAAGAGGCAGGGGACTATGGCTACACCTTC; CDR3aa: CSVEEAGDYGYTF
v_gene: TRBV7-9; d_gene: -; j_gene: TRBJ1-2; abundance: -; CDR3nt: TGTGCCAGCAGCCCGCCGAGTATTCGGGGGTATGGCTACACCTTC; CDR3aa: CASSPPSIRGYGYTF
v_gene: TRBV6-6; d_gene: -; j_gene: TRBJ1-1; abundance: -; CDR3nt: TGTGCCAGCACCCAGGACAGATACACTGAAGCTTTCTTT; CDR3aa: CASTQDRYTEAFF
v_gene: TRBV7-8; d_gene: -; j_gene: TRBJ1-1; abundance: -; CDR3nt: TGTGCCAGCAGCTTAGCTGTAGGGGCAGGGACTGAAGCTTTCTTT; CDR3aa: CASSLAVGAGTEAFF
v_gene: TRBV7-3; d_gene: -; j_gene: TRBJ2-1; abundance: -; CDR3nt: TGTGCCAGCAGCCCCCCAGGCGGTGAGCAGTTCTTC; CDR3aa: CASSPPGGEQFF
v_gene: TRBV19; d_gene: TRBD1; j_gene: TRBJ1-3; abundance: few; CDR3nt: TGTGCCAGTAAGGACAGGGGGTCCTCTGGAAACACCATATATTTT; CDR3aa: CASKDRGSSGNTIYF
v_gene: TRBV19; d_gene: TRBD1; j_gene: TRBJ1-1; abundance: -; CDR3nt: TGTGCCAGTAGTACCTGGACAGGGGGGGCGGACACTGAAGCTTTCTTT; CDR3aa: CASSTWTGGADTEAFF